This T cell receptor (beta chain) emerged from a study of T cell responses to AZD1222 COVID-19 vaccine. Overall study: Investigators merged groups given second doses at roughly 4 or roughly 12 weeks. Study-level results: After two AZD1222 doses, spike-specific TCR breadth and depth rose versus day 0. Donors were mostly white British, more females; clonal diversity possibly underestimated. After the peak T cell response, and only then, were repertoires sampled.

The table came from immunoSEQ multiplex PCR; TCRdb's copy has only in-frame clones and leaves some out. The sample yields around 92,000 clones, more than 75% seen once. Germline V CDR1 and CDR2: LGHNA, YNFKEQ. The CDR3 has 18 amino acids. V dropped 4 bases and J dropped 0; count of bases not matched to a gene: 9. Points on this clone: Its antigen is unknown.

The rearrangement links TRBV4-2 to TRBJ2-6, with 7 bases identical to TRBD1. The sequence came from an adult in good health. The sequenced sample was peripheral blood, obtained on day 0 of AZD1222 vaccination. CDR3 DNA sequence: TGTGCCAGCAGCCCTAGCTGGGCAGGGGGCTCTGGGGCCAACGTCCTGACTTTC. This sequence encodes CASSPSWAGGSGANVLTF.